This TCR beta chain was captured by sequencing in a study of cytomegalovirus exposure and HLA in healthy donors. Study-level results: It was reported that TCR beta sequences correctly inferred the HLA-A and HLA-B alleles for most subjects. Researchers reported that three CMV-associated chains were confirmed in vitro as CMV antigen-specific.

With 60 Vbeta and 13 Jbeta primers, the PCR was carried out. The data were produced by immunoSEQ multiplex PCR, yet TCRdb's version contains in-frame clones alone and is incomplete. The sample yields tens of thousands of clones, about four fifths seen once. Donors sampled were nominally healthy, though unrecorded immune exposures were likely. Only a few counts were recorded for this clone. What it recognizes is unknown. This CDR3 has 15 residues. The germline CDR1 and CDR2 sequences are SGHTS and YDEGEE. The V end lost 4 bases, the J end lost 6 bases, and 17 bases lay between the germline ends. The V call is TRBV5-8, the J call TRBJ1-5; maybe TRBD1 (5 bases). The sequence was collected from a young man in good health and CMV-seropositive. The specimen was PBMCs. CDR3 DNA sequence: TGTGCCAGCAGCGGGAGGGCCAGGAGGGGTCAGCCCCAGCATTTT. It translates to CASSGRARRGQPQHF.